The 8 T cell receptor beta chains listed next were all sequenced from one sample in a study of blood T cell repertoires in COVID-19. This table comes from immunoSEQ multiplex PCR, and its TCRdb copy is limited to in-frame clones, with some not included. The sample has about 250,000 clones; 80% to 90% are singletons. Sequencing was performed on PBMCs or T cells enriched from blood (not recorded which). These receptors were obtained from a man aged 40-49 years who had recovered from COVID-19.

In this sample, this clone turned up once. V is TRBV3-1 (or the pseudogene TRBV3-2) and J is TRBJ2-3; no clear D gene. The CDR3 contains 13 residues. In germline, CDR1 is LGHDT, CDR2 YNNKEL (reference sequence). The germline V and J ends were trimmed by 2 bases and 3 bases, with 6 bases remaining between them. The DNA of the CDR3 is TGTGCCAGCAGCCAATGGAGAACAGATACGCAGTATTTT. Its translation: CASSQWRTDTQYF.

As DNA, the CDR3 is TGCGCCAGCAGCCGGGCCTTGGACAGGGCGAGGGAAAAACTGTTTTTT. Its protein is CASSRALDRAREKLFF. V gene TRBV4-1 combines with J gene TRBJ1-4; 8 bases agree with TRBD1. CDR1 and CDR2 from the germline V gene are MGHRA and YSYEKL. Trimming removed 4 bases from V and 8 bases from J; junction bases left unmatched: 12. There are 16 residues in the CDR3.

The chain is built from TRBV7-2 and TRBJ1-3; unclear D gene. With 0 bases removed from V and 3 bases from J, the gap between germline ends came to 12 bases. The germline gives CDR1 SGHTA, CDR2 FQGNSA. The CDR3 sequence is 16 residues long. The CDR3 coding sequence is TGTGCCAGCAGCTTAGCGCATCGGACTGTTGGAAACACCATATATTTT. Its protein is CASSLAHRTVGNTIYF.

The rearrangement links TRBV6-2 or TRBV6-3 to TRBJ1-2; D possibly corresponds to TRBD1 (5 bases). This CDR3 has 14 residues. Germline lookup yields CDR1 MNHEY and CDR2 SVGEGT. V lost 6 bases to trimming and J lost 5 bases, with 16 bases between them. The CDR3 loop reads CASSPHVGGYGYTF. CDR3 bases: TGTGCCAGCAGCCCCCACGTTGGGGGGTATGGCTACACCTTC.

As for this clone: Other DNA variants within this sample encode the same CDR3. This chain uses TRBV11-3 with TRBJ2-5, with D possibly matching TRBD2 (6 bases). Germline V CDR1 and CDR2: SGHNT, YENEEA. The CDR3 runs 13 residues. V gave up 4 bases and J gave up 3 bases, with 9 bases separating them. The CDR3 nucleotides are TGTGCCAGCAGCTCGGGCGGGGAAGAGACCCAGTACTTC. The encoded protein is CASSSGGEETQYF.

This sequence joins TRBV15 and TRBJ2-7; D might be TRBD1 (6 bases). Germline V gene data show CDR1 as LNHNV and CDR2 as YYDKDF (reference sequence). The CDR3 is made up of 16 amino acids. Trimming stripped 2 bases from V and 2 bases from J, with 16 bases between. CDR3 region: CATSRLQGIVPYEQYF. The DNA for the CDR3 is TGTGCCACCAGCAGACTACAGGGTATTGTCCCCTACGAGCAGTACTTC.

This sequence joins TRBV5-1 and TRBJ2-3, with D perhaps TRBD1 (5 bases). This CDR3 has 16 amino acids. V was pared by 1 base and J by 0 bases, with 12 bases between. In germline, CDR1 is SGHRS, CDR2 YFSETQ. DNA of the CDR3: TGCGCCAGCAGCTTGAGGGCTAGGGGTAGCACAGATACGCAGTATTTT. It is translated as CASSLRARGSTDTQYF.

The chain is built from TRBV5-1 and TRBJ1-3; weak D call: TRBD1 (5 bases). The CDR3 sequence is 15 residues long. Per the germline V gene, CDR1 is SGHRS and CDR2 is YFSETQ. V dropped 2 bases and J dropped 6 bases, with 15 bases sitting between them. The CDR3 is CASSLGDSSLNTIYF. DNA for the CDR3: TGCGCCAGCAGCTTAGGAGACAGTTCGCTAAACACCATATATTTT.